The TCR beta chain under discussion was sequenced for a study of shared clonotypes between healthy human individuals. Findings and limits, study-wide: Naive CD4 clonotypes overlapped across a handful of donors at around 4.8%.

Profiling relied on immunoSEQ multiplex PCR, and the TCRdb table lists in-frame clones only, not all of them. Among approximately 2,000,000 clones listed, just over 90% were seen once. Details on this clone: What it recognizes is unknown.

Positive CCR7 selection of CD45RO-negative cells yielded the naive CD8 cells, and terminally differentiated effector memory CD45RA+ cells were excluded. Healthy HIV-negative adults with no recent acute infections or vaccinations were recruited as donors. All of the donors resided in Nashville, Tennessee, and each was a Caucasian adult. The V gene's germline CDR1 is SEHNR and CDR2 FQNEAQ (reference sequence). With 2 bases removed from V and 13 bases from J, the gap between germline ends came to 21 bases. The CDR3 is 16 amino acids. Sequenced sample: naive CD8+ T cells from PBMCs. The clonotype was recovered from a man between 18 and 29 years old in good health. Some clones in this sample may be carry-over from other donors' samples. The chain has TRBV7-9 and TRBJ1-6, with D tentatively TRBD1 (6 bases). CDR3 nucleotides: TGTGCCAGCAGCTTAAAACCCACGTTGGGGGCGAGTCCCCTCCACTTT. Translated, it gives CASSLKPTLGASPLHF.